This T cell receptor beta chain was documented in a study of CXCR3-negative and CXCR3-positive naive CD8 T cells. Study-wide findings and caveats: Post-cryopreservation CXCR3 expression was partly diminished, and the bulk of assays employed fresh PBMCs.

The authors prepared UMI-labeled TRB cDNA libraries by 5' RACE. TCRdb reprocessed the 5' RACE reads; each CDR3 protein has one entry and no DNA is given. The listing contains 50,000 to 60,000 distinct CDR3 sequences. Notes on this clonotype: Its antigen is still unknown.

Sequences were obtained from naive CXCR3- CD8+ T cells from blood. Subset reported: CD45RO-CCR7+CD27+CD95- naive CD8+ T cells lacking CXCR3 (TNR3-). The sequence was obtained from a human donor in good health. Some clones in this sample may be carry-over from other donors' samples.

The CDR3 region is CASSVHSIAGTESTDTQYF. The chain has TRBV9 and TRBJ2-3; the TCRdb D gene call, TRBD2, has no DNA to confirm it. Germline lookup yields CDR1 SGDLS and CDR2 YYNGEE. The CDR3 spans 19 residues. The variable domain in full, completed from reference TRBV9 and TRBJ2-3, reads DSGVTQTPKHLITATGQRVTLRCSPRSGDLSVYWYQQSLDQGLQFLIQYYNGEERAKGNILERFSAQQFPDLHSELNLSSLELGDSALYFCASSVHSIAGTESTDTQYFGPGTRLTVL.